This TCR beta chain was recovered during a study of post-analysis software for immune sequencing data. Study-wide results and limits: F-measure co-clustering was strong for batch-matched samples. Diversity measured as normalized Chao1 was significantly lower in multiple sclerosis patients than in controls.

This clonotype appeared a few times. Antigen: not known. TCR beta cDNA libraries included unique molecular identifiers. The T cell input of about 1 to 10 million gave about 470,000 cDNA molecules. TCRdb re-derived calls from the PCR reads in MiXCR, one entry per CDR3 protein. The data contain about 760,000 distinct CDR3 sequences, 30% of them singletons. The sequenced sample was blood. This sequence originates from a girl under 18 with multiple sclerosis.

In nucleotides, the CDR3 is TGTGCCAGCAGGGACCCTTACAGAAATCCTAACTATGGCTACACCTTC. This sequence encodes CASRDPYRNPNYGYTF. The rearrangement uses TRBV27 and TRBJ1-2; no clear D. The CDR3 contains 16 residues. Trimming removed 6 bases from V and 0 bases from J, with 17 bases in between. Germline V CDR1 and CDR2: MNHEY, SMNVEV (reference sequence).